These 12 T cell receptor beta chains came from one sample sequenced in a study of cytomegalovirus exposure and HLA in healthy donors. Sequencing was performed with immunoSEQ multiplex PCR; in TCRdb, only in-frame clones are kept and a portion is missing. In the table there are around 71,000 clones, approximately 93% of which are singletons. Material for sequencing was PBMCs. The receptor set was obtained from a man younger than 35 in good health and CMV-seropositive.

The chain uses TRBV10-2 and TRBJ2-7; a weak D match, TRBD2 (5 bases). In germline, CDR1 is WSHSY, CDR2 SAAADI. The germline V and J ends were trimmed by 4 bases and 4 bases, with 11 bases remaining between them. The CDR3 loop spans 13 amino acids. As DNA, the CDR3 is TGCGCCAGCAGTGTGGGAGCTCTGTACGAGCAGTACTTC. This encodes CASSVGALYEQYF.

The chain joins TRBV19 to TRBJ2-5; TRBD2 might be the D (5 bases). The CDR3 totals 14 residues. The V end was cut by 3 bases, the J end by 0 bases, with 8 bases between. CDR1 and CDR2 from the germline V gene are LNHDA and SQIVND (reference sequence). The CDR3 DNA sequence: TGTGCCAGTAGTATTTCGGGGTACCAAGAGACCCAGTACTTC. Its protein is CASSISGYQETQYF.

This chain links TRBV30 with TRBJ1-4; D is perhaps TRBD1 (5 bases). V was trimmed by 1 base and J by 10 bases, leaving 13 bases between them. Looked up from germline, CDR1 is GTSNPN and CDR2 is SVGIG (reference sequence). The CDR3 contains 13 residues. DNA of the CDR3: TGTGCCTGGAGTGGGGGGAGGCAAGGAAAACTGTTTTTT. Amino acids: CAWSGGRQGKLFF.

In this sample, this clone turned up a few times. The chain couples TRBV2 to TRBJ1-5; D not resolved. V lost 5 bases to trimming and J lost 1 base, with 9 bases between them. CDR1 and CDR2 (germline): SNHLY, FYNNEI. This CDR3 region has 14 residues. CDR3 sequence reads: CASSISPSNQPQHF. The CDR3 nucleotides read TGTGCCAGCAGTATTAGCCCGAGCAATCAGCCCCAGCATTTT.

The V gene is TRBV27, the J gene TRBJ1-2; a weak D match, TRBD1 (6 bases). This CDR3 comprises 16 residues. Deletions cut 5 bases from V and 8 bases from J, with 24 bases between. The V gene's germline CDR1 is MNHEY and CDR2 SMNVEV (reference sequence). CDR3 region: CASSRDTGSRIRGYTF. CDR3 sequence (DNA): TGTGCCAGCAGTCGCGATACAGGGTCTCGAATAAGGGGCTACACCTTC.

This chain connects TRBV5-1 to TRBJ2-1; 9 positions match TRBD2. This CDR3 is 16 amino acids long. Germline CDR1 reads SGHRS; CDR2 reads YFSETQ. Losses at the gene ends were 5 bases for V and 3 bases for J; bases not matched to a gene: 9. CDR3 region: CASSSDLAGVYNEQFF. As DNA, the CDR3 is TGCGCCAGCAGTTCCGACTTAGCGGGAGTCTACAATGAGCAGTTCTTC.

This clone was recorded once. The chain combines TRBV25-1 with TRBJ1-4; 9 bases map to TRBD1. The CDR3 consists of 14 residues. With 7 bases clipped from V and 8 bases from J, the junction kept 8 bases outside the gene matches. Germline CDR1 is MGHDK and CDR2 is SYGVNS. The CDR3 DNA sequence: TGTGCCAGCACCCTGGGACAGGGCGAAGAAAAACTGTTTTTT. As protein: CASTLGQGEEKLFF. Full variable domain (remainder filled in from reference TRBV25-1 and TRBJ1-4): EADIYQTPRYLVIGTGKKITLECSQTMGHDKMYWYQQDPGMELHLIHYSYGVNSTEKGDLSSESTVSRIRTEHFPLTLESARPSHTSQYLCASTLGQGEEKLFFGSGTQLSVL.

The gene calls are TRBV30 and TRBJ1-1; 7 bases match TRBD1. CDR3 length: 13 residues. The V gene's germline CDR1 is GTSNPN and CDR2 SVGIG (reference sequence). V shed 2 bases, J shed 5 bases, and the junction held 5 bases outside the gene matches. DNA of the CDR3: TGTGCCTGGAGTAGGGGGCCCGGGACTGAAGCTTTCTTT. It encodes CAWSRGPGTEAFF.

This chain connects TRBV21-1 to TRBJ2-7; the table assigns TRBD1, which was not confirmed against the DNA. TRBV21-1 is reported as a pseudogene. This CDR3 contains 13 residues. In DNA form, the CDR3 reads TGTGCCAGCAGCAAGACAGAGTCCTACGAGCAGTACTTC. As protein: CASSKTESYEQYF.

The rearrangement joins TRBV2 to TRBJ2-7; TRBD1 agrees at 7 bases. Germline V gene sequence: CDR1 SNHLY, CDR2 FYNNEI. V was pared by 6 bases and J by 4 bases, with 3 bases of the junction left unmatched. The CDR3 extends over 12 amino acids. CDR3 protein: CASRGTVYEQYF. CDR3 nucleotides: TGTGCCAGCAGGGGGACAGTTTACGAGCAGTACTTC.

This rearrangement joins TRBV27 to TRBJ2-2; 7 bases map to TRBD1. The CDR3 contains 14 residues. CDR1 MNHEY and CDR2 SMNVEV come from the germline V gene (reference sequence). The J segment lost 9 bases and the V segment lost 9 bases, leaving 13 bases of the junction unmatched. Here the CDR3 DNA reads TGTGCCAGTACAGGAGACAGGGTCCACCGGGAGCTGTTTTTT. Its translation is CASTGDRVHRELFF.

This chain uses TRBV4-1 with TRBJ2-1; no clear D. Germline V CDR1 and CDR2: MGHRA, YSYEKL. CDR3 length: 17 residues. V was clipped by 0 bases and J by 0 bases, with 12 bases between them. The chain's CDR3 is CASSQETLTSSYNEQFF. The CDR3 DNA reads TGCGCCAGCAGCCAAGAGACTCTAACAAGCTCCTACAATGAGCAGTTCTTC.